Below, 28 T cell receptor beta chains from the same sample are listed, as sequenced in a study of CXCR3-negative and CXCR3-positive naive CD8 T cells. The study made its TRB cDNA libraries by 5' RACE, adding UMI labels. TCRdb re-analyzed the 5' RACE reads; it lists each CDR3 protein once, without DNA. This table holds about 62,000 distinct CDR3 sequences. Sequenced sample: naive CXCR3- CD8+ T cells from blood. This sample's subset: CD45RO-CCR7+CD27+CD95- naive CD8+ T cells lacking CXCR3 (TNR3-). The receptor set was obtained from a human donor in good health. Some clones in this sample may be carry-over from other donors' samples.

V and J are TRBV11-3 and TRBJ2-3. The CDR3 runs 14 residues. Germline lookup yields CDR1 SGHNT and CDR2 YENEEA. CDR3 amino acids: CASSERHFTDTQYF.

The chain joins TRBV7-3 to TRBJ2-2. Germline lookup yields CDR1 SGHTA and CDR2 FQGTGA. This CDR3 region has 15 residues. CDR3: CASSLGIGDSGELFF.

The chain employs TRBV27 and TRBJ2-1; TCRdb selects TRBD1, and the lack of DNA leaves this call unchecked. CDR1 is MNHEY and CDR2 is SMNVEV in the germline V gene (reference sequence). The CDR3 length is 15 residues. Here the CDR3 reads CASSFTGSLGNEQFF.

The rearrangement uses TRBV10-1 and TRBJ2-2; TCRdb proposes TRBD1, but this gene call is untestable without DNA. The CDR3 extends over 14 amino acids. CDR1 is WNHNN, CDR2 SYGVQD, per germline (reference sequence). The CDR3 protein is CASSPRTETGELFF.

The chain combines TRBV11-3 with TRBJ2-3; the D call of TRBD2 rests on TCRdb alone, since no DNA is present to check it. The CDR3 spans 17 residues. The germline V gene has CDR1 SGHNT and CDR2 YENEEA. CDR3 residues: CASSLVPSGGATDTQYF. Together with reference TRBV11-3 and TRBJ2-3, the CDR3 gives the full variable domain: EAGVVQSPRYKIIEKKQPVAFWCNPISGHNTLYWYLQNLGQGPELLIRYENEEAVDDSQLPKDRFSAERLKGVDSTLKIQPAELGDSAVYLCASSLVPSGGATDTQYFGPGTRLTVL.

The rearrangement links TRBV29-1 to TRBJ1-2. The CDR3 runs to 13 residues. Germline-derived CDR1 and CDR2 are SQVTM and ANQGSEA. This CDR3 is CSVESQASYGYTF.

The chain has TRBV14 and TRBJ2-5; as DNA is missing, the TRBD2 call by TCRdb cannot be tested. Germline V gene data show CDR1 as SGHDN and CDR2 as FVKESK. The CDR3 has 15 amino acids. This chain's CDR3 is CASSPPPVMGETQYF.

This chain connects TRBV20-1 to TRBJ2-6; TCRdb outputs TRBD2, but without DNA this stays unchecked. This CDR3 spans 16 amino acids. CDR1 DFQATT and CDR2 SNEGSKA come from the germline V gene (reference sequence). CDR3 region: CSASTSGISGANVLTF.

The CDR3: CASSIVGSGAKNIQYF. The chain links TRBV19 to TRBJ2-4; TCRdb indicates TRBD1, and absent DNA this call remains unverified. Germline lookup yields CDR1 LNHDA and CDR2 SQIVND (reference sequence). The CDR3 is 16 amino acids.

The CDR3 here is CASSQLTGTLYEQYF. This sequence joins TRBV6-5 and TRBJ2-7; the TRBD1 assignment by TCRdb is unverifiable without DNA. This CDR3 spans 15 amino acids. The V gene's germline CDR1 is MNHEY and CDR2 SVGAGI.

This sequence joins TRBV12-5 and TRBJ1-1; there is no DNA to check the TCRdb D call of TRBD1. Per germline, CDR1 LGHNT and CDR2 FRNRAP. This CDR3 comprises 16 residues. The CDR3 here is CASGLVFGGEVDEAFF. The variable domain in full, with the rest retrieved from reference TRBV12-5 and TRBJ1-1, is DARVTQTPRHKVTEMGQEVTMRCQPILGHNTVFWYRQTMMQGLELLAYFRNRAPLDDSGMPKDRFSAEMPDATLATLKIQPSEPRDSAVYFCASGLVFGGEVDEAFFGQGTRLTVV.

The chain links TRBV7-8 to TRBJ2-1; TCRdb calls TRBD1, which cannot be checked without DNA. The germline CDR1 and CDR2 sequences are SGHVS and FQNEAQ. This CDR3 contains 14 residues. CDR3 loop: CASSSTPAGHEQFF.

The chain carries TRBV4-3 and TRBJ2-2; TCRdb picks TRBD1, but there is no DNA to check that call. The CDR3 is 15 amino acids. Germline values: CDR1 LGHNA, CDR2 YSLEER. Here the CDR3 reads CASSQGQTNTGELFF.

The V call is TRBV20-1, the J call TRBJ2-7; TCRdb designates TRBD2, a call that cannot be tested without DNA. Looked up from germline, CDR1 is DFQATT and CDR2 is SNEGSKA (reference sequence). The CDR3 is made up of 15 amino acids. This CDR3 is CSACPQTSGDYEQYF.

V gene TRBV30 combines with J gene TRBJ2-7; with no DNA, the TCRdb D assignment of TRBD2 cannot be verified. Germline-derived CDR1 and CDR2 are GTSNPN and SVGIG (reference sequence). The CDR3 loop spans 14 amino acids. CDR3 sequence: CAWSVGAGVNEQYF.

The chain is built from TRBV29-1 and TRBJ2-3; absent DNA, TCRdb's TRBD1 call cannot be checked. This CDR3 is 14 amino acids long. Germline V CDR1 and CDR2: SQVTM, ANQGSEA. This CDR3 reads CSVLQGDRADTQYF.

This rearrangement joins TRBV6-2 or TRBV6-3 to TRBJ1-1; the TRBD1 assignment by TCRdb is unverifiable without DNA. Germline-derived CDR1 and CDR2 are MNHEY and SVGEGT. This CDR3 has 14 amino acids. The CDR3 protein is CASSYVGAYTEAFF.

This rearrangement joins TRBV19 to TRBJ2-7; TCRdb calls TRBD1, which cannot be checked without DNA. Germline V lookup: CDR1 LNHDA, CDR2 SQIVND (reference sequence). The CDR3 extends over 15 amino acids. The CDR3: CASSISGQGDYEQYF.

The chain uses TRBV4-2 and TRBJ2-5; TCRdb reports TRBD2, a call that lacks DNA to check it against. The germline V gene has CDR1 LGHNA and CDR2 YNFKEQ. CDR3 length: 16 amino acids. CDR3 residues: CASSKRPIAEGETQYF.

The chain combines TRBV29-1 with TRBJ2-5; TCRdb names TRBD2, which stays unverified in the absence of DNA. Germline V gives CDR1 SQVTM, CDR2 ANQGSEA. The CDR3 has 14 amino acids. CDR3 in amino acids: CSGLAGTIDGTQYF.

The chain employs TRBV29-1 and TRBJ1-1; TCRdb lists TRBD1, though no DNA is available to test this call. Germline CDR1 SQVTM, CDR2 ANQGSEA. The CDR3 consists of 11 residues. The CDR3 sequence: CSADRYTEAFF. Variable domain in full (rest from reference TRBV29-1 and TRBJ1-1): SAVISQKPSRDICQRGTSLTIQCQVDSQVTMMFWYRQQPGQSLTLIATANQGSEATYESGFVIDKFPISRPNLTFSTLTVSNMSPEDSSIYLCSADRYTEAFFGQGTRLTVV.

The chain employs TRBV7-2 and TRBJ1-5. CDR3 length: 12 residues. CDR1 and CDR2 from the germline V gene are SGHTA and FQGNSA. CDR3 in amino acids: CASSFGLQPQHF.

The chain joins TRBV9 to TRBJ2-2. The CDR3 runs 13 residues. The V gene's germline CDR1 is SGDLS and CDR2 YYNGEE. CDR3 sequence reads: CASSVEGTGELFF.

The CDR3 reads CASSATENYGYTF. The chain is built from TRBV25-1 and TRBJ1-2. Germline assignment: CDR1 MGHDK and CDR2 SYGVNS. The CDR3 extends over 13 amino acids.

J is TRBJ2-7 and V is TRBV28; the D call from TCRdb, TRBD2, cannot be confirmed without DNA. The CDR3 is made up of 14 amino acids. CDR1 and CDR2 from the germline V gene are MDHEN and SYDVKM. The CDR3 spells CATSGLAGSYEQYF.

The chain employs TRBV6-2 or TRBV6-3 and TRBJ2-1. The CDR3 covers 18 residues. Germline V gene lookup returns CDR1 MNHEY and CDR2 SVGEGT. CDR3 amino acids: CASSYSRARKNSYNEQFF.

This sequence joins TRBV15 and TRBJ2-1. CDR1 and CDR2 from the germline V gene are LNHNV and YYDKDF (reference sequence). This CDR3 is built from 13 residues. CDR3 in amino acids: CATSKEGNNEQFF.

The J gene is TRBJ2-7, the V gene TRBV7-9; the TRBD1 assignment by TCRdb is unverifiable without DNA. CDR3 length: 12 residues. CDR1 and CDR2 (germline): SEHNR, FQNEAQ (reference sequence). Here the CDR3 reads CASGRTDSEQYF. Filled out from reference TRBV7-9 and TRBJ2-7, the complete variable domain reads DTGVSQNPRHKITKRGQNVTFRCDPISEHNRLYWYRQTLGQGPEFLTYFQNEAQLEKSRLLSDRFSAERPKGSFSTLEIQRTEQGDSAMYLCASGRTDSEQYFGPGTRLTVT.